The rows below give T cell receptor beta chains drawn from one sample of a study of T cells after yellow fever vaccination. MiXCR, applied by TCRdb to the 5' RACE reads, yields one record per CDR3 protein. The sample carries 620,000 or so distinct CDR3 sequences, 17% recorded once. The sample consisted of PBMCs, taken 5 to 6 days after the first yellow fever vaccination. The origin of the receptors is a young man who received the YFV17D yellow fever vaccine. The CDR3 runs from the conserved cysteine through the conserved F or W. The D gene is left open where the match is weak. The size entry is marked missing in some rows and otherwise reads once, few, many or a size class.

D gene	V gene	clone size	J gene	CDR3 protein	CDR3 DNA
.	TRBV20-1	many	TRBJ1-4	CSAKGGPNEKLFF	TGCAGTGCTAAGGGGGGTCCCAATGAAAAACTGTTTTTT
.	TRBV5-6	.	TRBJ2-1	CAMSPERRHNEQFF	TGTGCCATGAGCCCCGAGCGCCGGCACAATGAGCAGTTCTTC
.	TRBV9	few	TRBJ2-7	CASSVEGRGPDEQYF	TGTGCCAGCAGCGTAGAAGGCAGGGGCCCCGACGAGCAGTACTTC
.	TRBV6-2/TRBV6-3	.	TRBJ2-1	CASSYLPGAVYNEQFF	TGTGCCAGCAGTTACCTCCCAGGGGCGGTCTACAATGAGCAGTTCTTC
TRBD1	TRBV5-1	.	TRBJ2-1	CASSPGFDRVVVNEQFF	TGCGCCAGCAGCCCGGGATTCGACAGGGTAGTGGTCAATGAGCAGTTCTTC
.	TRBV28	few	TRBJ2-5	CASRPRGAKETQYF	TGTGCCAGCAGACCCCGGGGGGCTAAAGAGACCCAGTACTTC
.	TRBV7-2	few	TRBJ1-5	CASSPLGGPDQPQHF	TGTGCCAGCAGCCCCCTGGGAGGACCCGATCAGCCCCAGCATTTT
.	TRBV7-2	few	TRBJ2-1	CASSLTSWGSSYNEQFF	TGTGCCAGCAGCCTCACCTCGTGGGGGAGCTCCTACAATGAGCAGTTCTTC
.	TRBV5-4	many	TRBJ2-3	CASSLTKSTDTQYF	TGTGCCAGCAGCTTGACTAAATCCACAGATACGCAGTATTTT
TRBD1	TRBV7-2	many	TRBJ2-1	CASSGGTGGEQFF	TGTGCCAGCAGCGGGGGGACAGGGGGGGAGCAGTTCTTC
TRBD2	TRBV4-1	few	TRBJ2-5	CASSQPGLAGGPKMETQYF	TGCGCCAGCAGCCAACCCGGACTAGCGGGGGGGCCGAAGATGGAGACCCAGTACTTC
TRBD2	TRBV6-5	.	TRBJ2-5	CASSYHLAGLETQYF	TGTGCCAGCAGTTATCACCTAGCGGGGTTGGAGACCCAGTACTTC
.	TRBV20-1	few	TRBJ2-3	CSADRADTQYF	TGCAGTGCCGACCGCGCAGATACGCAGTATTTT
.	TRBV5-1	many	TRBJ2-6	CASSPLVTGANVLTF	TGCGCCAGCAGCCCTCTTGTGACTGGGGCCAACGTCCTGACTTTC
.	TRBV5-1	.	TRBJ2-7	CASSPGTAASYEQYF	TGCGCCAGCAGCCCCGGGACGGCGGCCTCCTACGAGCAGTACTTC
.	TRBV19	few	TRBJ1-2	CASSAAAKGYGYTF	TGTGCCAGTAGCGCCGCGGCCAAGGGCTATGGCTACACCTTC
.	TRBV2	few	TRBJ1-5	CASSEDNHQPQHF	TGTGCCAGCAGTGAGGACAACCATCAGCCCCAGCATTTT
.	TRBV12-3/TRBV12-4	few	TRBJ1-3	CASRPLGSGNTIYF	TGTGCCAGCAGACCCCTCGGCTCTGGAAACACCATATATTTT
TRBD1	TRBV2	few	TRBJ1-5	CASSAGQGDNQPQHF	TGTGCCAGCAGTGCGGGACAGGGTGACAATCAGCCCCAGCATTTT
.	TRBV9	.	TRBJ2-3	CASSVASLIGGEDTQYF	TGTGCCAGCAGCGTAGCGTCTTTGATAGGTGGCGAAGATACGCAGTATTTT
.	TRBV6-1	few	TRBJ1-2	CASSPTRAPYGYTF	TGTGCCAGCAGTCCTACACGGGCACCCTATGGCTACACCTTC
TRBD2	TRBV4-3	few	TRBJ2-1	CASSRGATSGHNEQFF	TGCGCCAGCAGCCGGGGAGCGACTAGCGGACACAATGAGCAGTTCTTC
.	TRBV9	.	TRBJ2-3	CASSVVTTDTQYF	TGTGCCAGCAGCGTAGTGACCACAGATACGCAGTATTTT
.	TRBV7-8	few	TRBJ2-5	CASSPRRVRAGETQYF	TGTGCCAGCAGCCCACGCCGGGTGAGAGCTGGAGAGACCCAGTACTTC
.	TRBV6-5	many	TRBJ1-5	CASSYFRDQPQHF	TGTGCCAGCAGTTACTTTCGGGATCAGCCCCAGCATTTT
.	TRBV7-9	many	TRBJ1-1	CASSQGLGTEAFF	TGTGCCAGCAGCCAAGGGTTGGGAACTGAAGCTTTCTTT
.	TRBV27	few	TRBJ1-5	CASSLSGSGQPQHF	TGTGCCAGCAGTTTATCAGGGAGTGGGCAGCCCCAGCATTTT
.	TRBV11-2	few	TRBJ2-1	CASSLVISDNEQFF	TGTGCCAGCAGCTTAGTTATCTCTGACAATGAGCAGTTCTTC
.	TRBV7-3	few	TRBJ2-3	CASSLSIRAGDTQYF	TGTGCCAGCAGCTTATCTATCAGGGCCGGAGATACGCAGTATTTT
TRBD2	TRBV11-1	.	TRBJ2-5	CASSLDPPLWRGLQETQYF	TGTGCCAGCAGCTTAGACCCGCCCCTTTGGCGGGGGTTACAAGAGACCCAGTACTTC
.	TRBV7-3	few	TRBJ2-3	CASSFGGPTIDTQYF	TGTGCCAGCAGCTTCGGGGGGCCGACGATAGATACGCAGTATTTT
TRBD1	TRBV20-1	.	TRBJ2-3	CSAGTAGALSDTQYF	TGCAGTGCTGGGACAGCTGGGGCACTATCTGATACGCAGTATTTT
.	TRBV2	.	TRBJ2-1	CASSEPSREQFF	TGTGCCAGCAGTGAACCCTCCCGTGAGCAGTTCTTC
.	TRBV13	many	TRBJ2-2	CASSLNRNTGELFF	TGTGCCAGCAGCTTAAATCGGAACACCGGGGAGCTGTTTTTT
TRBD1	TRBV4-1	.	TRBJ1-4	CASSQGTGSEKLFF	TGCGCCAGCAGCCAAGGGACAGGAAGCGAAAAACTGTTTTTT
.	TRBV4-1	.	TRBJ2-5	CASSQDRSGVYQETQYF	TGCGCCAGCAGCCAAGATCGCAGCGGAGTGTACCAAGAGACCCAGTACTTC
.	TRBV14	.	TRBJ2-3	CASSQDLQGRDTQYF	TGTGCCAGCAGCCAAGATCTACAGGGGAGGGATACGCAGTATTTT
TRBD1	TRBV6-1	.	TRBJ2-2	CASSPDRATGELFF	TGTGCCAGCAGCCCCGACAGGGCCACCGGGGAGCTGTTTTTT
.	TRBV4-2	.	TRBJ1-2	CASSQDLGGAYGYTF	TGTGCCAGCAGCCAAGATCTGGGGGGGGCGTATGGCTACACCTTC
TRBD2	TRBV7-9	few	TRBJ2-3	CASSPLGGITDTQYF	TGTGCCAGCAGCCCCCTGGGGGGGATCACAGATACGCAGTATTTT
.	TRBV20-1	.	TRBJ2-5	CSARDQKGGETQYF	TGCAGTGCTAGAGATCAAAAAGGGGGAGAGACCCAGTACTTC
.	TRBV5-1	few	TRBJ1-5	CASRLDSANSNQPQHF	TGCGCCAGCAGGCTGGACAGCGCTAATAGCAATCAGCCCCAGCATTTT
.	TRBV15	few	TRBJ2-1	CATSRVSVHEQFF	TGTGCCACCAGCAGAGTCAGCGTCCATGAGCAGTTCTTC
.	TRBV12-3/TRBV12-4	few	TRBJ2-2	CAIPERSGELFF	TGTGCCATCCCAGAGCGGAGTGGGGAGCTGTTTTTT
.	TRBV7-9	.	TRBJ2-3	CASSLSLDSTDTQYF	TGTGCCAGCAGCTTAAGCTTAGATAGCACAGATACGCAGTATTTT
TRBD1	TRBV7-9	.	TRBJ1-1	CASSPRGQVMNTEAFF	TGTGCCAGCAGCCCGAGAGGACAGGTTATGAACACTGAAGCTTTCTTT
TRBD2	TRBV9	few	TRBJ2-1	CASNPAGGLNEQFF	TGTGCCAGCAACCCAGCGGGGGGGCTTAATGAGCAGTTCTTC
.	TRBV4-1	.	TRBJ1-5	CASSRPEGQPQHF	TGCGCCAGCAGCCGTCCGGAGGGTCAGCCCCAGCATTTT
.	TRBV7-9	many	TRBJ2-1	CASSPDSNEQFF	TGTGCCAGCAGCCCGGACAGTAATGAGCAGTTCTTC
TRBD2	TRBV6-2/TRBV6-3	.	TRBJ2-3	CASSTRLAGIPDTQYF	TGTGCCAGCTCCACTCGACTAGCGGGGATCCCAGATACGCAGTATTTT
.	TRBV20-1	few	TRBJ2-1	CSARRLQGLNEQFF	TGCAGTGCTAGACGACTGCAGGGTTTGAATGAGCAGTTCTTC
.	TRBV5-1	many	TRBJ2-7	CASSSNREQYF	TGCGCCAGCAGCTCGAACCGCGAGCAGTACTTC
.	TRBV27	.	TRBJ1-2	CASSLGGGAGYTF	TGTGCCAGCAGTTTGGGCGGGGGCGCCGGCTACACCTTC
.	TRBV5-1	.	TRBJ2-3	CASSLADTSTDTQYF	TGCGCCAGCAGCTTGGCGGACACTAGCACAGATACGCAGTATTTT